This TCR beta chain was sequenced in a study of shared clonotypes between healthy human individuals. Overall study: Per donor, CD8 memory used one plate, CD8 naive used two, CD4 memory used three and CD4 naive used three.

Data came from immunoSEQ multiplex PCR; TCRdb stores just in-frame clones and leaves some out. The sample records about 1 million clones, under 80% being singletons. V dropped 6 bases and J dropped 2; count of bases not matched to a gene: 9. The CDR3 runs to 16 residues. Germline CDR1 reads SNHLY; CDR2 reads FYNNEI. The sequence was collected from a man younger than 35 in good health. The V and J genes are TRBV2 and TRBJ2-7; TRBD1 aligns across 11 bases. The sequenced material came from memory CD4+ T cells sorted from blood. Indicated subset: CD45RA-negative fraction. The CDR3 spells CASRPRTGGITYEQYF. For the CDR3, the DNA is TGTGCCAGCAGACCCCGGACAGGGGGCATCACCTACGAGCAGTACTTC.